This T cell receptor beta chain was identified in a study of siplizumab effects on memory and regulatory T cells. Sequenced by immunoSEQ multiplex PCR; TCRdb stores in-frame clones only, minus some. The sample gives approximately 91,000 clones, approximately 95% of which show up once; approximately 17% is in the top ten. Losses at the gene ends were 3 bases for V and 6 bases for J; bases not matched to a gene: 4. CDR3 length: 14 amino acids. Germline loops: CDR1 SGHTA, CDR2 FQGNSA. Study-level results: Siplizumab cultures yielded proliferating Tregs whose suppressive function was not confirmed.

Worth noting for this clone: Its antigen remains unknown.

The chain uses TRBV7-2 and TRBJ2-1; 8 bases are a match to TRBD1. Sequencing was carried out using CD8+ T cells sorted from blood. This receptor was obtained from a human donor in good health. CDR3 DNA sequence: TGTGCCAGCAGCTTTTGGACAGGGAGCAATGAGCAGTTCTTC. Protein product: CASSFWTGSNEQFF.